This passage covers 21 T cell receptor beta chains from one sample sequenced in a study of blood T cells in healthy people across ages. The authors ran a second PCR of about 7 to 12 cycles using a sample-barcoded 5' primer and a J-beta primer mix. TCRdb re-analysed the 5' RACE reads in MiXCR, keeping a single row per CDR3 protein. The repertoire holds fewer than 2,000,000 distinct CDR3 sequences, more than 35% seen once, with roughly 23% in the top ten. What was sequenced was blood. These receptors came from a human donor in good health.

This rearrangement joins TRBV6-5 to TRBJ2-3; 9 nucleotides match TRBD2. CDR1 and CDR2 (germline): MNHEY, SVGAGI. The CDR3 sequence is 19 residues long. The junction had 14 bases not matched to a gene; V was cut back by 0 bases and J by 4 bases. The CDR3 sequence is CASSYSPHTPSGDPDTQYF. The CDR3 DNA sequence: TGTGCCAGCAGTTACTCACCCCATACGCCTAGCGGGGACCCAGATACGCAGTATTTT.

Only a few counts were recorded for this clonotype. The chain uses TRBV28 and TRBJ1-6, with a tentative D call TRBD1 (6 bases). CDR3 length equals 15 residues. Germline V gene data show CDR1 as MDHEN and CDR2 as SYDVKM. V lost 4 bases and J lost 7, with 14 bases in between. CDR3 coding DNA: TGTGCCAGCAGTTCATGGGGGACAAGGAATTCACCCCTCCACTTT. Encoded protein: CASSSWGTRNSPLHF.

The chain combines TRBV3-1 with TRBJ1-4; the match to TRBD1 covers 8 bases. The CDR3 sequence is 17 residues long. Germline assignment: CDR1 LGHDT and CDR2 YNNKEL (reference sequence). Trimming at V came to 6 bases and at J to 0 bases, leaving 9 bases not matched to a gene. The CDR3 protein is CASSTGRQGSTNEKLFF. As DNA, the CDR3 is TGTGCCAGCAGTACGGGAAGACAGGGGTCAACTAATGAAAAACTGTTTTTT.

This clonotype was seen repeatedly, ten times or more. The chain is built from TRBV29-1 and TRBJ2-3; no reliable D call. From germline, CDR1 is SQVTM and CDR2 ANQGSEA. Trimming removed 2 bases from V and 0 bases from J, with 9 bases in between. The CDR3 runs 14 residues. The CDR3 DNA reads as TGCAGCGTTGAAATCCTCAGTAGCACAGATACGCAGTATTTT. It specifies CSVEILSSTDTQYF.

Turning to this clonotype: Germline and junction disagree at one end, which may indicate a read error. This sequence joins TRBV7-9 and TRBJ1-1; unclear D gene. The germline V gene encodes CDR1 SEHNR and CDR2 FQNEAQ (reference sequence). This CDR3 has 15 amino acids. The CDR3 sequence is CASSLAQGHNTEVFF. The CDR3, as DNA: TGTGCCAGCAGCTTAGCGCAAGGGCACAACACTGAAGTTTTCTTT.

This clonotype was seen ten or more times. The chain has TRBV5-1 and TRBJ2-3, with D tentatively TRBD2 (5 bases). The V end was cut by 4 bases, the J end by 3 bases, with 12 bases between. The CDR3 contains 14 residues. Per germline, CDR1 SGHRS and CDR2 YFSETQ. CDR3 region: CASSADSSTDTQYF. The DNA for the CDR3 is TGCGCCAGCAGCGCGGACTCATCGACAGATACGCAGTATTTT. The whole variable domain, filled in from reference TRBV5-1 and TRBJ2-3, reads KAGVTQTPRYLIKTRGQQVTLSCSPISGHRSVSWYQQTPGQGLQFLFEYFSETQRNKGNFPGRFSGRQFSNSRSEMNVSTLELGDSALYLCASSADSSTDTQYFGPGTRLTVL.

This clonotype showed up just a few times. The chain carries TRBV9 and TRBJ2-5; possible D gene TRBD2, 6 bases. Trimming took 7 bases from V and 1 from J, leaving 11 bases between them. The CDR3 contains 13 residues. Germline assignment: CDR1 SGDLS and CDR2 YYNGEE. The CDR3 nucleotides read TGTGCCAGCGCCATCGGGGGCCAAGAGACCCAGTACTTC. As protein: CASAIGGQETQYF.

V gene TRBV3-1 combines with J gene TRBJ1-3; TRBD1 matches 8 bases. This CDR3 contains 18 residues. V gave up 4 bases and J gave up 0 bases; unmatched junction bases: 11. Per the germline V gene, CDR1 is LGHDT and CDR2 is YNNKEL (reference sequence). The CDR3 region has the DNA TGTGCCAGCAGCCGGAACCGGGACAGGTTCTACTCTGGAAACACCATATATTTT. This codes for CASSRNRDRFYSGNTIYF. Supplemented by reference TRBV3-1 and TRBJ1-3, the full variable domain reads DTAVSQTPKYLVTQMGNDKSIKCEQNLGHDTMYWYKQDSKKFLKIMFSYNNKELIINETVPNRFSPKSPDKAHLNLHINSLELGDSAVYFCASSRNRDRFYSGNTIYFGEGSWLTVV.

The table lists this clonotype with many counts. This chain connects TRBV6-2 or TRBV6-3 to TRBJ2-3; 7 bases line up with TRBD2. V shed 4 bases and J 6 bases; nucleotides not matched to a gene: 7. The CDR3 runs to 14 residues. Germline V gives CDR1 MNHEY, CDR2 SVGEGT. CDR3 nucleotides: TGTGCCAGCAGTTCGGGGGGTATTCCTGATACGCAGTATTTT. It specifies CASSSGGIPDTQYF.

The CDR3 here is CSARARQGPYEQYF. The CDR3 bases are TGCAGTGCTAGAGCTAGGCAGGGGCCCTACGAGCAGTACTTC. This rearrangement joins TRBV20-1 to TRBJ2-7, with D possibly matching TRBD1 (6 bases). V was trimmed by 1 base and J by 2 bases, leaving 12 bases between them. CDR3 length: 14 residues. Germline V gene data show CDR1 as DFQATT and CDR2 as SNEGSKA (reference sequence).

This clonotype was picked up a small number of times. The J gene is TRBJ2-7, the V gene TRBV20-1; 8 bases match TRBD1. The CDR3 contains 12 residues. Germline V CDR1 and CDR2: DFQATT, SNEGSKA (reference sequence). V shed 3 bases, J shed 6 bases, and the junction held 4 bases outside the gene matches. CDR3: CSARATGGEQYF. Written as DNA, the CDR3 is TGCAGTGCTAGGGCAACAGGGGGCGAGCAGTACTTC.

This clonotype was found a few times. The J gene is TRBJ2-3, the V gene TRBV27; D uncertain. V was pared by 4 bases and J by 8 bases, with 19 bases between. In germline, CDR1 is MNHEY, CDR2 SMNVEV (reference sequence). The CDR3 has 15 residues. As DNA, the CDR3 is TGTGCCAGCAGTTCAAGGGCTCCGGCTTTGGCTACGCAGTATTTT. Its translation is CASSSRAPALATQYF.

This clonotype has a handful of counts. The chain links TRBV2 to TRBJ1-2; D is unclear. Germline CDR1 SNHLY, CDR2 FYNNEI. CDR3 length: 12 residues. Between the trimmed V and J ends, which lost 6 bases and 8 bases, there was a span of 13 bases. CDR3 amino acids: CASRTPPEGYTF. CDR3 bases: TGTGCCAGCAGAACCCCCCCTGAGGGCTACACCTTC. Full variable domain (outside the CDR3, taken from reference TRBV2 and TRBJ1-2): EPEVTQTPSHQVTQMGQEVILRCVPISNHLYFYWYRQILGQKVEFLVSFYNNEISEKSEIFDDQFSVERPDGSNFTLKIRSTKLEDSAMYFCASRTPPEGYTFGSGTRLTVV.

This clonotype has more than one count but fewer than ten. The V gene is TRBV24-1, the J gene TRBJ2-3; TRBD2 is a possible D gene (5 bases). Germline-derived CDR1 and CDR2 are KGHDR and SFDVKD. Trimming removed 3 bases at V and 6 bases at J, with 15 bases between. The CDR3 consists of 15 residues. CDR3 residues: CATSDRVGGTDTQYF. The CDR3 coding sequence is TGTGCCACCAGTGATAGAGTAGGAGGAACGGATACGCAGTATTTT.

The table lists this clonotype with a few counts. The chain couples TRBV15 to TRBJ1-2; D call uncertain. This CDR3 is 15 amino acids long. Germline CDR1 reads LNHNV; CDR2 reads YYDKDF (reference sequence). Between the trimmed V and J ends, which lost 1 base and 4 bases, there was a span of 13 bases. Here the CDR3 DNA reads TGTGCCACCAGCAGAGGGGGAGTCAACCCCTATGGCTACACCTTC. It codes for CATSRGGVNPYGYTF.

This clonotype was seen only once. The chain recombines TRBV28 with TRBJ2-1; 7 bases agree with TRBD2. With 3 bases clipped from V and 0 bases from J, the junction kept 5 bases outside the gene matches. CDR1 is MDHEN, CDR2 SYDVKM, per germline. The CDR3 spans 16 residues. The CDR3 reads CASSLGGTISYNEQFF. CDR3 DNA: TGTGCCAGCAGTTTGGGGGGGACCATCTCCTACAATGAGCAGTTCTTC.

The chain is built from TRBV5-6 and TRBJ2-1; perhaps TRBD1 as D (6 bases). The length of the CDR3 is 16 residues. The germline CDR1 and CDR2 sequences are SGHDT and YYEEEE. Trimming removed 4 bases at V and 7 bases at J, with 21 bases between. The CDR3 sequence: CASSPPTGDYGNEQFF. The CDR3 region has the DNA TGTGCCAGCAGCCCCCCGACAGGTGATTACGGGAATGAGCAGTTCTTC. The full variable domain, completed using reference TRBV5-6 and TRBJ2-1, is DAGVTQSPTHLIKTRGQQVTLRCSPKSGHDTVSWYQQALGQGPQFIFQYYEEEERQRGNFPDRFSGHQFPNYSSELNVNALLLGDSALYLCASSPPTGDYGNEQFFGPGTRLTVL.

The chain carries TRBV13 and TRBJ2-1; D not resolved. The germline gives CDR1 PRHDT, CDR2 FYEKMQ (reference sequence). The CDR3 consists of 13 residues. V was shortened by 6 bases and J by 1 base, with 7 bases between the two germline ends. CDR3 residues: CASREPSYNEQFF. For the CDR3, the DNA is TGTGCCAGCAGGGAGCCATCCTACAATGAGCAGTTCTTC.

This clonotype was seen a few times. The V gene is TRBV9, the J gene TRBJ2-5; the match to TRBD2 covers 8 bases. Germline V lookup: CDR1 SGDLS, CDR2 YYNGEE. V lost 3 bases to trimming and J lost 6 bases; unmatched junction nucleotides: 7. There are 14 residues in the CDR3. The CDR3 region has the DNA TGTGCCAGCAGCGGAACGGGCGGGGGGCAGACCCAGTACTTC. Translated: CASSGTGGGQTQYF.

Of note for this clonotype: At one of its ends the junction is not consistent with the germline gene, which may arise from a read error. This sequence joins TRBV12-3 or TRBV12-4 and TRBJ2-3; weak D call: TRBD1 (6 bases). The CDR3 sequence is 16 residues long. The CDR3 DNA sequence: TGTGCCAGCATCCCCCAGGGGAGCCTAGGCACAGATGCGCAGTATTTT. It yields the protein CASIPQGSLGTDAQYF.

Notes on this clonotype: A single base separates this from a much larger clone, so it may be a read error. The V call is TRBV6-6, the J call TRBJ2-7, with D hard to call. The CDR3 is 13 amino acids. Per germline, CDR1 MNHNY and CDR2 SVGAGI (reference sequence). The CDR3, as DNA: TGTGCCGGCAGTTTCACCTCAGACGTCGAGCAGTACTTC. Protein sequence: CAGSFTSDVEQYF.